This T cell receptor (beta chain) was captured in a study of blood T cell repertoires in COVID-19. At the level of the study: Sites in the United States, Italy and Spain provided acute and convalescent COVID-19 samples. In each case, the material was cDNA or gDNA derived from T cells, B-cell-depleted T cells, or PBMCs.

Per the study methods: Reference gene primer amplification in the assay estimated nucleated cell counts. TCRdb keeps only in-frame clones here, not all; method: immunoSEQ multiplex PCR. D and trimming come from the DNA, and the V and J calls and clone size come from that table. The sample has about 330,000 clones, around 89% seen once. The CDR3 length is 16 residues. CDR1 is MDHEN, CDR2 SYDVKM, per germline. V lost 2 bases and J lost 5; bases outside the gene matches: 8. This TCR derives from a woman between 45 and 60 years old with active or convalescent COVID-19. What was sequenced was peripheral blood. The rearrangement joins TRBV28 to TRBJ1-1; the match to TRBD1 covers 10 bases. The CDR3 region is CASSLGGGQGRTEAFF. CDR3 DNA: TGTGCCAGCAGTTTAGGTGGGGGACAGGGGAGGACTGAAGCTTTCTTT.